This is a list of T cell receptor beta chains from one sample in a study of CD4 T cells in relation to SARS-CoV-2 and coronaviruses. Sequenced by immunoSEQ multiplex PCR; TCRdb stores in-frame clones only, minus some. The sample includes roughly 23,000 clones, around four fifths of them seen just once. Antigen specificity for these receptors is unknown. Source material: CD4+ T cells from PBMCs, cultured in vitro. These receptors all stem from a human donor in good health. Both conserved end residues are part of each CDR3. The order of the fields is V gene, clone size, J gene, D gene, CDR3 DNA, CDR3 protein. D genes are given only for firm matches. Only some rows state a clone size, as once, few, many or a class for expanded clones.

V: TRBV5-4
size: -
J: TRBJ2-1
D: -
DNA: TGTGCCAGCAGCTTACCAGCGACCCTAACTAACAATGAGCAGTTCTTC
CDR3: CASSLPATLTNNEQFF

V: TRBV4-2
size: -
J: TRBJ1-1
D: TRBD1
DNA: TGTGCCAGCAGCCAAGAGGGGACAGGGGTTGTTTTCTTT
CDR3: CASSQEGTGVVFF

V: TRBV7-9
size: once
J: TRBJ1-5
D: TRBD1
DNA: TGTGCCAGCAGCTCAGCAACAGGGGGGGTAGAGCCCCAGCATTTT
CDR3: CASSSATGGVEPQHF

V: TRBV24-1
size: -
J: TRBJ2-1
D: TRBD2
DNA: TGTGCCACCAGTGATTCGGGACTAGTCAAGGAGCTGTTCTTC
CDR3: CATSDSGLVKELFF

V: TRBV6-1
size: -
J: TRBJ1-5
D: -
DNA: TGTGCCAGCAGTGAATCGGTCCTTCAGCCCCAGCATTTT
CDR3: CASSESVLQPQHF

V: TRBV7-9
size: -
J: TRBJ1-2
D: -
DNA: TGTGCCAGCAGCTTAGGGGTTGGGGGCAGGGGATCAGATGGCTACACCTTC
CDR3: CASSLGVGGRGSDGYTF

V: TRBV5-1
size: -
J: TRBJ1-5
D: TRBD1
DNA: TGCGCCAGCAGCTTGGCGGGACAGAGAGATCAGCCCCAGCATTTT
CDR3: CASSLAGQRDQPQHF

V: TRBV2
size: -
J: TRBJ2-3
D: TRBD2
DNA: TGTGCCAGCAGTGATGGGACTAGCGGGGCAGATACGCAGTATTTT
CDR3: CASSDGTSGADTQYF

V: TRBV6-5
size: few
J: TRBJ1-1
D: -
DNA: TGTGCCAGCAGTTACTCGGTGAACACTGAAGCTTTCTTT
CDR3: CASSYSVNTEAFF

V: TRBV29-1
size: -
J: TRBJ1-2
D: TRBD1
DNA: TGCAGCGCAACCGACAGGGTGTGGGGCTACACCTTC
CDR3: CSATDRVWGYTF

V: TRBV6-5
size: -
J: TRBJ2-2
D: -
DNA: TGTGCCGTCTCTCGAGGCGGGGAGCTGTTTTTT
CDR3: CAVSRGGELFF

V: TRBV6-4
size: -
J: TRBJ2-3
D: TRBD1
DNA: TGTGCCAGCAGTTTACAGGGGGCGGATACGCAGTATTTT
CDR3: CASSLQGADTQYF

V: TRBV4-2
size: -
J: TRBJ1-2
D: -
DNA: TGTGCCAGCAGCCCAGGGGCCACAGAAGGAAGCTATGGCTACACCTTC
CDR3: CASSPGATEGSYGYTF

V: TRBV30
size: -
J: TRBJ1-1
D: -
DNA: TGTGCCTGGAGTAACTGGGCCCTAACCGACGACACTGAAGCTTTCTTT
CDR3: CAWSNWALTDDTEAFF

V: TRBV19
size: -
J: TRBJ1-5
D: TRBD1
DNA: TGTGCCAGTAGTATCTCAGGGGGAGATCAGCCCCAGCATTTT
CDR3: CASSISGGDQPQHF

V: TRBV5-1
size: -
J: TRBJ2-5
D: TRBD1
DNA: TGCGCCAGTACCTTGGGACAGGGAGGTGGAGAGACCCAGTACTTC
CDR3: CASTLGQGGGETQYF

V: TRBV3-1/TRBV3-2
size: -
J: TRBJ2-5
D: -
DNA: TGTGCCAGCAGCCAAGATATTGCCCAAGAGACCCAGTACTTC
CDR3: CASSQDIAQETQYF